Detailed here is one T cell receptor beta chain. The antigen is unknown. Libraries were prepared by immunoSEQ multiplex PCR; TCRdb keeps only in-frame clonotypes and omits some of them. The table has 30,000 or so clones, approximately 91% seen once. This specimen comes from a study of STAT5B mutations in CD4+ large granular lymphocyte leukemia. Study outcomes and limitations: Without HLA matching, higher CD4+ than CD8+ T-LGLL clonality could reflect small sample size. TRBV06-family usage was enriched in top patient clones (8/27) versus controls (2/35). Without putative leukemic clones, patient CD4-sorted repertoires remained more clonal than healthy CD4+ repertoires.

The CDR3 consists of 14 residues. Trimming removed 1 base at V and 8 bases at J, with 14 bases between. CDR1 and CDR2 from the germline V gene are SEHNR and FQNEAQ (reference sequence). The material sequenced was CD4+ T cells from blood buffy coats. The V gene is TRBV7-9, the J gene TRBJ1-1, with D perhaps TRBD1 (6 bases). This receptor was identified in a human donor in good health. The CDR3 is CASSLEGVTGEAFF. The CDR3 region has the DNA TGTGCCAGCAGCTTAGAGGGGGTGACAGGAGAAGCTTTCTTT.